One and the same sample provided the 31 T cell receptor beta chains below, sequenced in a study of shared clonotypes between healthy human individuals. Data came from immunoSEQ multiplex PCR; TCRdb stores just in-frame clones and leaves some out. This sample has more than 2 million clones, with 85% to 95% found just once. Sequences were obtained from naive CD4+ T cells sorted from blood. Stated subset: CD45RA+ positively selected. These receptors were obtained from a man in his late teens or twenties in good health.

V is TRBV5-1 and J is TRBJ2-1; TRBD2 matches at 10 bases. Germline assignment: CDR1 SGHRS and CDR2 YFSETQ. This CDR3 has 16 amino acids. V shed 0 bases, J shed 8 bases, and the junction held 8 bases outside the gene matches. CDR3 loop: CASSLVSSGSGDEQFF. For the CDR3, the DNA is TGCGCCAGCAGCTTGGTTTCTAGCGGGAGTGGGGATGAGCAGTTCTTC.

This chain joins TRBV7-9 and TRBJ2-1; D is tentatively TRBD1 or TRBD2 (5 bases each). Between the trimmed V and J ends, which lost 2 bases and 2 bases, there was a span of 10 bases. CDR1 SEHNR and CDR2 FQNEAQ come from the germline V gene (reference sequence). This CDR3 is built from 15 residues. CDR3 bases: TGTGCCAGCAGCTTAAAGGGGACCACCTACAATGAGCAGTTCTTC. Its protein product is CASSLKGTTYNEQFF.

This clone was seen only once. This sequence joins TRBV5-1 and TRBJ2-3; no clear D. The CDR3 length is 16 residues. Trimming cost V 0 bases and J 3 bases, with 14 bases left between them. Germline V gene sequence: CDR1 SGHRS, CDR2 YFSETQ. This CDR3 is CASSLVPPPTTDTQYF. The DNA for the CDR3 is TGCGCCAGCAGCTTGGTTCCTCCCCCGACAACAGATACGCAGTATTTT.

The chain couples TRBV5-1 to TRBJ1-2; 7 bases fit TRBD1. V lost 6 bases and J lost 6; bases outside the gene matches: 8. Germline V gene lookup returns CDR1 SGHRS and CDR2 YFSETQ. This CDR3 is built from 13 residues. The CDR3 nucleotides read TGCGCCAGCACCCAACAGGGGAGGGATGGCTACACCTTC. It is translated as CASTQQGRDGYTF.

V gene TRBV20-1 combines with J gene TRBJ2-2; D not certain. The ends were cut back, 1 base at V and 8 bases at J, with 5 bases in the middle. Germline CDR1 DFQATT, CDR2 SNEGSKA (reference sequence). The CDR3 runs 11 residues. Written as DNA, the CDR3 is TGCAGTGCTAGAGTGTTGGGGGAGCTGTTTTTT. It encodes CSARVLGELFF.

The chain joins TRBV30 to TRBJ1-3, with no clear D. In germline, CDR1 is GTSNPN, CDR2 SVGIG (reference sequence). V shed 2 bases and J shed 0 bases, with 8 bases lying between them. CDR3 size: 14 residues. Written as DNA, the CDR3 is TGTGCCTGGAGTCCGCTTATCTCTGGAAACACCATATATTTT. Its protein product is CAWSPLISGNTIYF.

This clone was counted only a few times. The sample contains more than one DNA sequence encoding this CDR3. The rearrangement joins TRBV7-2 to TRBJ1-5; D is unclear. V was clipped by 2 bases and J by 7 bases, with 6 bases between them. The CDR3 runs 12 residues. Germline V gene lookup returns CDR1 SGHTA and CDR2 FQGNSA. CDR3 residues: CASSLRSQPQHF. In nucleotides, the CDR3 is TGTGCCAGCAGCTTACGATCCCAGCCCCAGCATTTT.

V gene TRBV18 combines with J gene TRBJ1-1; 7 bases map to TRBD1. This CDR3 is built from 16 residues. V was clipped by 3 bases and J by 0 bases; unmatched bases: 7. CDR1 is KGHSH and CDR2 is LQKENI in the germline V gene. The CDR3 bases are TGTGCCAGCTCACCTGGGACAGTCCTTTTGAACACTGAAGCTTTCTTT. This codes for CASSPGTVLLNTEAFF.

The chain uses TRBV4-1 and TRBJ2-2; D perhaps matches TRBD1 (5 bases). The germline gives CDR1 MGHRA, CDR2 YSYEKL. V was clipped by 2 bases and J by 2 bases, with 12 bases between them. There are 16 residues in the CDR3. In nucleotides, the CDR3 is TGCGCCAGCAGCCAAATTTTTAGGGGTAACACCGGGGAGCTGTTTTTT. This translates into CASSQIFRGNTGELFF.

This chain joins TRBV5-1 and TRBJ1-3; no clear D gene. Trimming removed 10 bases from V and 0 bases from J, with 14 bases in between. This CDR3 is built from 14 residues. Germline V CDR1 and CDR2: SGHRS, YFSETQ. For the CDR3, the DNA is TGCGCCTCCTCTTCCACGCTCTCTGGAAACACCATATATTTT. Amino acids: CASSSTLSGNTIYF. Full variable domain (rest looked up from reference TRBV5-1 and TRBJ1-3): KAGVTQTPRYLIKTRGQQVTLSCSPISGHRSVSWYQQTPGQGLQFLFEYFSETQRNKGNFPGRFSGRQFSNSRSEMNVSTLELGDSALYLCASSSTLSGNTIYFGEGSWLTVV.

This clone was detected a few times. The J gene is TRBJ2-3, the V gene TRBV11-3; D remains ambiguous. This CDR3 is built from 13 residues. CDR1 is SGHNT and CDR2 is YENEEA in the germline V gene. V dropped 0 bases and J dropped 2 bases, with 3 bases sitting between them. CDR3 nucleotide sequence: TGTGCCAGCAGCTTAGATCCCACAGATACGCAGTATTTT. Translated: CASSLDPTDTQYF.

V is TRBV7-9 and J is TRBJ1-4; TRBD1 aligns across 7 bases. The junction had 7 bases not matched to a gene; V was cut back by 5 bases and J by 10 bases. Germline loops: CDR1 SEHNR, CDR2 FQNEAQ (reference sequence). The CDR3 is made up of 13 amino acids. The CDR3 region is CASSPTQGGKLFF. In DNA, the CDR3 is TGTGCCAGCAGCCCCACCCAGGGGGGAAAACTGTTTTTT.

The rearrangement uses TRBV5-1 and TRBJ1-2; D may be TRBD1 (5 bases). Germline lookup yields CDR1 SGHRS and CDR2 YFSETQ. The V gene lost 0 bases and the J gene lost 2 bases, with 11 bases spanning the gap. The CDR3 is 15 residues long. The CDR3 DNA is TGCGCCAGCAGCTTGGACAGACAGCAAAACTATGGCTACACCTTC. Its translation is CASSLDRQQNYGYTF.

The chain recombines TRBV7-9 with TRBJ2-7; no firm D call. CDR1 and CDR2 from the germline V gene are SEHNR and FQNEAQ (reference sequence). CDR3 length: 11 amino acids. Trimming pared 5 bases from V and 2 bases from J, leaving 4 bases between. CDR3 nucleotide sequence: TGTGCCAGCAGCACCCCCTACGAGCAGTACTTC. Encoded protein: CASSTPYEQYF.

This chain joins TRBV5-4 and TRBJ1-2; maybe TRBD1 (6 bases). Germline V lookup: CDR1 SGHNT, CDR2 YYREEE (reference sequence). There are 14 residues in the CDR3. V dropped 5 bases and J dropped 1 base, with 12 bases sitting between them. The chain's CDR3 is CASSQDSLNYGYTF. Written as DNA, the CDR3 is TGTGCCAGCAGTCAGGACAGCCTTAACTATGGCTACACCTTC.

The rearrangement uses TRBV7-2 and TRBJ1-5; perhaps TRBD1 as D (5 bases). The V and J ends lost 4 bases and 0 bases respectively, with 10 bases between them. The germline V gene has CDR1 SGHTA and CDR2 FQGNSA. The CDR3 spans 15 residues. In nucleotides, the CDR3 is TGTGCCAGCAGCTCCCGGGGGACTAGCAATCAGCCCCAGCATTTT. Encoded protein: CASSSRGTSNQPQHF.

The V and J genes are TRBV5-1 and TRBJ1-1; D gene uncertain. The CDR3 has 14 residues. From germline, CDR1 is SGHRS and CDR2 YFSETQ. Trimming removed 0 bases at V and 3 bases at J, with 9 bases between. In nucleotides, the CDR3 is TGCGCCAGCAGCTTGGGGGAGATATACACTGAAGCTTTCTTT. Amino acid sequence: CASSLGEIYTEAFF.

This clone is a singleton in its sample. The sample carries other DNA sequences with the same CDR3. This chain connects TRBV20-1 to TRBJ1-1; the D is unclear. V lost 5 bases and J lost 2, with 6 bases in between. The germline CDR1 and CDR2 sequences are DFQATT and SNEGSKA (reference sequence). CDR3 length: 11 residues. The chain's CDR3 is CSARVNTEAFF. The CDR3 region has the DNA TGCAGTGCTCGAGTTAACACTGAAGCTTTCTTT.

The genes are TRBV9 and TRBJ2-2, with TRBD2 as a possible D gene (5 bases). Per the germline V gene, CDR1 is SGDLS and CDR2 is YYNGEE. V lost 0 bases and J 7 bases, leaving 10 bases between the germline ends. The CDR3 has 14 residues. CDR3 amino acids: CASSVDERGGELFF. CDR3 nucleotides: TGTGCCAGCAGCGTAGATGAACGGGGCGGGGAGCTGTTTTTT. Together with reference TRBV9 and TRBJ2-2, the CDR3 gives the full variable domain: DSGVTQTPKHLITATGQRVTLRCSPRSGDLSVYWYQQSLDQGLQFLIQYYNGEERAKGNILERFSAQQFPDLHSELNLSSLELGDSALYFCASSVDERGGELFFGEGSRLTVL.

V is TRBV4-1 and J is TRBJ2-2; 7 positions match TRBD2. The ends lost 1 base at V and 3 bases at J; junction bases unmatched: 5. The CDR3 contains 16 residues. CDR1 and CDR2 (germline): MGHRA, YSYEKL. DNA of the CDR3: TGCGCCAGCAGCCAAGTTGCTAGCGGATACACCGGGGAGCTGTTTTTT. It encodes CASSQVASGYTGELFF.

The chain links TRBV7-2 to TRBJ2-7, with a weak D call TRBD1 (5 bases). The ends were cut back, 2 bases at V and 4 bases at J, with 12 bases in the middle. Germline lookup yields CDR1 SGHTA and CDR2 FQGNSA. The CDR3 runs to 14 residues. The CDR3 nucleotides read TGTGCCAGCAGCTTAACGACAGCAGTATACGAGCAGTACTTC. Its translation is CASSLTTAVYEQYF.

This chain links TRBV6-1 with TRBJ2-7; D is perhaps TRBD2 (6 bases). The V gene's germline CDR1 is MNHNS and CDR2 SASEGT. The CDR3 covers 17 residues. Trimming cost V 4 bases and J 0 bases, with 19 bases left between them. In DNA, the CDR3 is TGTGCCAGCAGTGGCCCCGCCGGGAGATCGAGCTCCTACGAGCAGTACTTC. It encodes CASSGPAGRSSSYEQYF.

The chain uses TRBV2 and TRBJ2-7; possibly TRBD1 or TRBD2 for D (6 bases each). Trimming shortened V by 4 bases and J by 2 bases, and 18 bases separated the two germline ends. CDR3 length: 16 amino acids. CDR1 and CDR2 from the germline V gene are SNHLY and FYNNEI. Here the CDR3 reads CASSGRGEWIAYEQYF. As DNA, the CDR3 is TGTGCCAGCAGTGGGAGGGGGGAATGGATTGCCTACGAGCAGTACTTC.

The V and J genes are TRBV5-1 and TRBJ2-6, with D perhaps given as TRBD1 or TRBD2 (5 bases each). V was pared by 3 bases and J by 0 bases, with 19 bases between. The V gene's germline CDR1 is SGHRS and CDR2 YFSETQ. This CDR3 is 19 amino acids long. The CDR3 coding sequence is TGCGCCAGCAGCTGGGGGAGCGGCACGAGTTACTCTGGGGCCAACGTCCTGACTTTC. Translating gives CASSWGSGTSYSGANVLTF.

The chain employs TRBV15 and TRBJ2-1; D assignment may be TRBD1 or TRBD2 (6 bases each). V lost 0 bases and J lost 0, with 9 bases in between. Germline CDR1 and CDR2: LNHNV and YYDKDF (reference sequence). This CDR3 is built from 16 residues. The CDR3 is CATSRERGDSYNEQFF. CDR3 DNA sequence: TGTGCCACCAGCAGAGAAAGGGGGGACTCCTACAATGAGCAGTTCTTC.

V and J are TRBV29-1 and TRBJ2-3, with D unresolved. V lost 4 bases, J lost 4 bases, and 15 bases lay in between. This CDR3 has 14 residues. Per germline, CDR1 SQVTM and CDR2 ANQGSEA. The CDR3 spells CSVGPRLVSDTQYF. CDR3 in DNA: TGCAGCGTTGGCCCCCGCCTCGTGTCAGATACGCAGTATTTT.

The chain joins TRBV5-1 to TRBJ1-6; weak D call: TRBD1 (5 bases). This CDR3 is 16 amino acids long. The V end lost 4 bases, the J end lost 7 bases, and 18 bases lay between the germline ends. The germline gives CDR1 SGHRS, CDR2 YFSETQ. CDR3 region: CASSQALQGGNSPLHF. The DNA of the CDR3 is TGCGCCAGCAGCCAGGCTTTGCAGGGTGGAAATTCACCCCTCCACTTT.

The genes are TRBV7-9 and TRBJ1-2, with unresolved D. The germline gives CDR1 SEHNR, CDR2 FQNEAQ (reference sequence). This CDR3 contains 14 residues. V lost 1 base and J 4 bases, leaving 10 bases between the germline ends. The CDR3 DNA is TGTGCCAGCAGCTTAGGAGGGAGCGTCTATGGCTACACCTTC. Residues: CASSLGGSVYGYTF.

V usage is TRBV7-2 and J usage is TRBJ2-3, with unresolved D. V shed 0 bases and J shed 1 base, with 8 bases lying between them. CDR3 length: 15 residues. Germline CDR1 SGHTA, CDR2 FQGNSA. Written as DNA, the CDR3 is TGTGCCAGCAGCTTAGCGTCTAGGGGCACAGATACGCAGTATTTT. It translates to CASSLASRGTDTQYF. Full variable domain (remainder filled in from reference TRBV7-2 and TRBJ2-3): GAGVSQSPSNKVTEKGKDVELRCDPISGHTALYWYRQSLGQGLEFLIYFQGNSAPDKSGLPSDRFSAERTGGSVSTLTIQRTQQEDSAVYLCASSLASRGTDTQYFGPGTRLTVL.

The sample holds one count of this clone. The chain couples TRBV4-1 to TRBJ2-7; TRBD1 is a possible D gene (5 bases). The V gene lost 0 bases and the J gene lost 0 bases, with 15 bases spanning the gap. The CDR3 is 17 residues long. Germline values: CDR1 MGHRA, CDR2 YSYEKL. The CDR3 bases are TGCGCCAGCAGCCAAGAGCAGGGTTTGGGAAACTCCTACGAGCAGTACTTC. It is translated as CASSQEQGLGNSYEQYF.

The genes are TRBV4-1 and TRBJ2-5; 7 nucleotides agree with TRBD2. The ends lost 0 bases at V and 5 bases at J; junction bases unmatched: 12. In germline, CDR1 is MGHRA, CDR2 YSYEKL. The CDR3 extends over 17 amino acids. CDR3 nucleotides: TGCGCCAGCAGCCAAGATCTCGGGGGAGGGCCCCGGGAGACCCAGTACTTC. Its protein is CASSQDLGGGPRETQYF.